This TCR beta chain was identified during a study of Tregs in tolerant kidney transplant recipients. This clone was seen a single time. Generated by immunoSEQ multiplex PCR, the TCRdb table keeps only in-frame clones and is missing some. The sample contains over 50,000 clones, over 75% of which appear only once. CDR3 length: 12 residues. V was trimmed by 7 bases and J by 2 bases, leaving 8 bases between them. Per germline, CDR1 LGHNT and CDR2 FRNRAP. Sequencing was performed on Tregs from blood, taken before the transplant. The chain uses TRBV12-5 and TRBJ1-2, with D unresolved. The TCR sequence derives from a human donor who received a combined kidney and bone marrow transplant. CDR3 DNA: TGTGCTAGTGCCCTCGAGAACTATGGCTACACCTTC. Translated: CASALENYGYTF.